The rows below give T cell receptor beta chains drawn from one sample of a study of T cells after yellow fever vaccination. MiXCR, applied by TCRdb to the 5' RACE reads, yields one record per CDR3 protein. The table lists 25,000 to 30,000 distinct CDR3 sequences, 4% to 5.5% of them singletons. This material consisted of PBMCs, either bulk or a sorted T-cell subset (CD4+, CD8+, memory, or dextramer-sorted; not recorded which), taken on the day of the yellow fever booster vaccination. These TCRs come from a man younger than 35 who received the YFV17D yellow fever vaccine. CDR3s include the opening cysteine and the closing phenylalanine or tryptophan. A D gene is named only where the DNA matches it firmly. Size values are once, few and many counts, or a class for expanded clones, and some rows have none.

abundance: many
v_gene: TRBV20-1
len: 18
j_gene: TRBJ2-1
d_gene: TRBD2
CDR3aa: CSARGYLITSGGDNEQFF
CDR3nt: TGCAGTGCTAGGGGTTACCTAATTACTAGCGGGGGAGACAATGAGCAGTTCTTC

abundance: many
v_gene: TRBV4-2
len: 16
j_gene: TRBJ2-7
d_gene: NA
CDR3aa: CASSQEGSEGSYEQYF
CDR3nt: TGTGCCAGCAGCCAAGAGGGGAGCGAGGGGAGCTACGAGCAGTACTTC

abundance: many
v_gene: TRBV7-2
len: 16
j_gene: TRBJ1-1
d_gene: NA
CDR3aa: CASSSGFGTLNTEAFF
CDR3nt: TGTGCCAGCAGCTCTGGGTTTGGGACGTTGAACACTGAAGCTTTCTTT

abundance: many
v_gene: TRBV4-1
len: 12
j_gene: TRBJ2-3
d_gene: NA
CDR3aa: CASSQVAYTQYF
CDR3nt: TGCGCCAGCAGCCAAGTTGCCTATACGCAGTATTTT

abundance: few
v_gene: TRBV7-2
len: 16
j_gene: TRBJ2-5
d_gene: NA
CDR3aa: CASSLTPGTYQETQYF
CDR3nt: TGTGCCAGCAGCCTGACTCCGGGAACCTACCAAGAGACCCAGTACTTC

abundance: many
v_gene: TRBV24-1
len: 14
j_gene: TRBJ2-5
d_gene: NA
CDR3aa: CATSGYRNQETQYF
CDR3nt: TGTGCCACCAGTGGTTACAGAAACCAAGAGACCCAGTACTTC

abundance: many
v_gene: TRBV7-2
len: 16
j_gene: TRBJ1-2
d_gene: NA
CDR3aa: CASSPFTGTIQSGYTF
CDR3nt: TGTGCCAGCAGCCCCTTTACAGGGACCATCCAAAGTGGCTACACCTTC

abundance: NA
v_gene: TRBV12-3/TRBV12-4
len: 14
j_gene: TRBJ2-5
d_gene: NA
CDR3aa: CASTGEGFQETQYF
CDR3nt: TGTGCCAGCACAGGAGAGGGGTTCCAAGAGACCCAGTACTTC

abundance: many
v_gene: TRBV15
len: 15
j_gene: TRBJ2-7
d_gene: TRBD1
CDR3aa: CATSRDWGTGLIRYF
CDR3nt: TGTGCCACCAGCAGAGATTGGGGGACAGGGTTGATACGGTACTTC

abundance: many
v_gene: TRBV5-5
len: 14
j_gene: TRBJ2-3
d_gene: TRBD2
CDR3aa: CASTLAGGTDTQYF
CDR3nt: TGTGCCAGCACTCTAGCGGGGGGCACAGATACGCAGTATTTT

abundance: many
v_gene: TRBV7-6
len: 13
j_gene: TRBJ1-1
d_gene: NA
CDR3aa: CASSRGQLTEAFF
CDR3nt: TGTGCCAGCAGCCGCGGACAGCTCACTGAAGCTTTCTTT

abundance: many
v_gene: TRBV20-1
len: 12
j_gene: TRBJ2-3
d_gene: NA
CDR3aa: CSARGSTDTQYF
CDR3nt: TGCAGTGCTAGAGGAAGCACAGATACGCAGTATTTT

abundance: many
v_gene: TRBV29-1
len: 11
j_gene: TRBJ2-1
d_gene: TRBD1
CDR3aa: CSTGQDNEQFF
CDR3nt: TGCAGCACGGGACAGGACAATGAGCAGTTCTTC

abundance: many
v_gene: TRBV7-2
len: 15
j_gene: TRBJ2-3
d_gene: NA
CDR3aa: CASSPSGGPGDTQYF
CDR3nt: TGTGCCAGCAGCCCCTCTGGGGGGCCGGGGGATACGCAGTATTTT

abundance: many
v_gene: TRBV14
len: 19
j_gene: TRBJ2-3
d_gene: TRBD2
CDR3aa: CASSQAPRRLAGGRNTQYF
CDR3nt: TGTGCCAGCAGCCAAGCCCCCCGGAGACTAGCGGGGGGCCGGAATACGCAGTATTTT

abundance: few
v_gene: TRBV5-1
len: 13
j_gene: TRBJ2-5
d_gene: NA
CDR3aa: CASSLGVQETQYF
CDR3nt: TGCGCCAGCAGCTTGGGGGTTCAGGAGACCCAGTACTTC

abundance: many
v_gene: TRBV7-9
len: 15
j_gene: TRBJ2-1
d_gene: NA
CDR3aa: CASSLGSALGNEQFF
CDR3nt: TGTGCCAGCAGCTTGGGGTCTGCCCTCGGGAATGAGCAGTTCTTC

abundance: many
v_gene: TRBV12-3/TRBV12-4
len: 16
j_gene: TRBJ2-1
d_gene: TRBD1
CDR3aa: CASSSTGTGDGNEQFF
CDR3nt: TGTGCCAGCAGTTCAACCGGGACAGGGGATGGGAATGAGCAGTTCTTC

abundance: few
v_gene: TRBV7-2
len: 13
j_gene: TRBJ2-3
d_gene: NA
CDR3aa: CASSAGYTDTQYF
CDR3nt: TGTGCCAGCAGCGCGGGCTACACAGATACGCAGTATTTT

abundance: many
v_gene: TRBV2
len: 14
j_gene: TRBJ1-2
d_gene: NA
CDR3aa: CASNIGAANYGYTF
CDR3nt: TGTGCCAGCAATATCGGAGCAGCTAACTATGGCTACACCTTC

abundance: many
v_gene: TRBV20-1
len: 14
j_gene: TRBJ2-7
d_gene: NA
CDR3aa: CSASPDGKENEQYF
CDR3nt: TGCAGTGCTAGTCCCGACGGGAAGGAAAACGAGCAGTACTTC

abundance: many
v_gene: TRBV12-3/TRBV12-4
len: 16
j_gene: TRBJ2-7
d_gene: TRBD1
CDR3aa: CASRETQGALDYEQYF
CDR3nt: TGTGCCAGCAGAGAAACACAGGGGGCCCTGGACTACGAGCAGTACTTC

abundance: many
v_gene: TRBV25-1
len: 13
j_gene: TRBJ2-1
d_gene: NA
CDR3aa: CASSDGWANEQFF
CDR3nt: TGTGCCAGCAGTGATGGGTGGGCGAATGAGCAGTTCTTC

abundance: many
v_gene: TRBV12-3/TRBV12-4
len: 14
j_gene: TRBJ1-2
d_gene: NA
CDR3aa: CASSLRSAVYGYTF
CDR3nt: TGTGCCAGCAGTTTACGTTCGGCTGTCTATGGCTACACCTTC

abundance: many
v_gene: TRBV12-3/TRBV12-4
len: 14
j_gene: TRBJ2-1
d_gene: NA
CDR3aa: CASSLRRSHNEQFF
CDR3nt: TGTGCCAGCAGTTTGAGACGATCTCACAATGAGCAGTTCTTC

abundance: few
v_gene: TRBV2
len: 15
j_gene: TRBJ2-3
d_gene: NA
CDR3aa: CASSESGARTDTQYF
CDR3nt: TGTGCCAGCAGTGAGTCGGGGGCCCGCACAGATACGCAGTATTTT

abundance: NA
v_gene: TRBV24-1
len: 15
j_gene: TRBJ2-3
d_gene: TRBD2
CDR3aa: CATSDPRAGSDTQYF
CDR3nt: TGTGCCACCAGTGACCCGCGAGCGGGGTCGGATACGCAGTATTTT

abundance: few
v_gene: TRBV11-2
len: 13
j_gene: TRBJ2-3
d_gene: NA
CDR3aa: CASSWDSTDTQYF
CDR3nt: TGTGCCAGCAGCTGGGACAGCACAGATACGCAGTATTTT

abundance: many
v_gene: TRBV5-1
len: 15
j_gene: TRBJ2-6
d_gene: NA
CDR3aa: CASSPQGSGANVLTF
CDR3nt: TGCGCCAGCAGCCCCCAGGGGTCGGGGGCCAACGTCCTGACTTTC

abundance: many
v_gene: TRBV15
len: 15
j_gene: TRBJ1-4
d_gene: NA
CDR3aa: CATSRSGGRGEKLFF
CDR3nt: TGTGCCACCAGCAGGTCGGGGGGCCGTGGTGAAAAACTGTTTTTT

abundance: NA
v_gene: TRBV10-3
len: 19
j_gene: TRBJ2-6
d_gene: NA
CDR3aa: CAISEQPGTHLPGANVLTF
CDR3nt: TGTGCCATCAGTGAGCAGCCGGGAACGCACCTCCCTGGGGCCAACGTCCTGACTTTC

abundance: many
v_gene: TRBV7-2
len: 15
j_gene: TRBJ2-1
d_gene: NA
CDR3aa: CASSLVGGKYNEQFF
CDR3nt: TGTGCCAGCAGCTTAGTAGGGGGGAAATACAATGAGCAGTTCTTC

abundance: many
v_gene: TRBV20-1
len: 15
j_gene: TRBJ1-5
d_gene: NA
CDR3aa: CSAVPSGRLNQPQHF
CDR3nt: TGCAGTGCGGTACCCTCTGGCAGGCTCAATCAGCCCCAGCATTTT

abundance: many
v_gene: TRBV12-3/TRBV12-4
len: 12
j_gene: TRBJ2-2
d_gene: NA
CDR3aa: CASSFRPGELFF
CDR3nt: TGTGCCAGCAGTTTCCGGCCCGGGGAGCTGTTTTTT

abundance: many
v_gene: TRBV7-7
len: 15
j_gene: TRBJ2-3
d_gene: TRBD2
CDR3aa: CASSPAGGRSDTQYF
CDR3nt: TGTGCCAGCAGCCCAGCGGGGGGGCGATCAGATACGCAGTATTTT

abundance: many
v_gene: TRBV20-1
len: 14
j_gene: TRBJ2-1
d_gene: NA
CDR3aa: CSASSTFDYNEQFF
CDR3nt: TGCAGTGCCTCGTCGACTTTCGACTACAATGAGCAGTTCTTC

abundance: many
v_gene: TRBV5-5
len: 15
j_gene: TRBJ2-2
d_gene: TRBD1
CDR3aa: CASSPGTGATGELFF
CDR3nt: TGTGCCAGCAGCCCCGGGACAGGGGCGACCGGGGAGCTGTTTTTT

abundance: many
v_gene: TRBV27
len: 14
j_gene: TRBJ2-7
d_gene: NA
CDR3aa: CASSLRGADYEQYF
CDR3nt: TGTGCCAGCAGTTTACGGGGGGCCGACTACGAGCAGTACTTC

abundance: many
v_gene: TRBV6-5
len: 14
j_gene: TRBJ1-5
d_gene: TRBD1
CDR3aa: CASSPTGGYQPQHF
CDR3nt: TGTGCCAGCAGTCCGACAGGGGGCTATCAGCCCCAGCATTTT

abundance: many
v_gene: TRBV7-2
len: 12
j_gene: TRBJ2-3
d_gene: NA
CDR3aa: CASSTLTDTQYF
CDR3nt: TGTGCCAGCAGCACGCTCACAGATACGCAGTATTTT

abundance: many
v_gene: TRBV5-1
len: 13
j_gene: TRBJ2-3
d_gene: NA
CDR3aa: CASSPEGADTQYF
CDR3nt: TGCGCCAGCAGTCCCGAGGGGGCAGATACGCAGTATTTT

abundance: many
v_gene: TRBV20-1
len: 12
j_gene: TRBJ2-3
d_gene: TRBD2
CDR3aa: CSSHSGVDTQYF
CDR3nt: TGCAGTTCACATAGCGGGGTGGATACGCAGTATTTT

abundance: many
v_gene: TRBV20-1
len: 12
j_gene: TRBJ1-2
d_gene: NA
CDR3aa: CSTQPNLRGYTF
CDR3nt: TGCAGTACCCAACCCAATTTGAGAGGCTACACCTTC

abundance: many
v_gene: TRBV20-1
len: 14
j_gene: TRBJ2-5
d_gene: TRBD1
CDR3aa: CSAVTGGDQETQYF
CDR3nt: TGCAGTGCTGTGACAGGGGGAGACCAAGAGACCCAGTACTTC

abundance: many
v_gene: TRBV9
len: 12
j_gene: TRBJ1-1
d_gene: NA
CDR3aa: CASSPLNTEAFF
CDR3nt: TGTGCCAGCAGCCCACTGAACACTGAAGCTTTCTTT

abundance: few
v_gene: TRBV5-4
len: 14
j_gene: TRBJ1-4
d_gene: TRBD1
CDR3aa: CASSKQGAVEKLFF
CDR3nt: TGTGCCAGCAGCAAACAGGGGGCGGTTGAAAAACTGTTTTTT